The clone carrying this T cell receptor (beta chain) was counted a single time. The V and J ends lost 10 bases and 0 bases, in that order; junction bases with no gene match: 11. The CDR3 covers 15 residues. Germline V gene sequence: CDR1 SGHRS, CDR2 YFSETQ. Assay used: immunoSEQ multiplex PCR; TCRdb lists only in-frame clones, some missing. The data show some 160,000 clones, 88% seen once. The sample originates from a study of blood T cell repertoires in COVID-19. Turning to the study itself: Acute and convalescent COVID-19 specimens originated in the United States, Italy and Spain. The analysed material was cDNA or gDNA that came from T cells, B-cell-depleted T cells, or PBMCs.

The source of this sequence is a man aged 45-60 years who had recovered from COVID-19. What was sequenced was peripheral blood. The chain joins TRBV5-1 to TRBJ1-1; TRBD1 agrees at 8 bases. CDR3 coding DNA: TGCGCCTCAACGAGACAGGGGACGATGAACACTGAAGCTTTCTTT. Residues: CASTRQGTMNTEAFF.